A single sample is the source of the 3 T cell receptor beta chains below, sequenced in a study of CD8+CD57+ T cells in acquired aplastic anemia. Investigators profiled TCR beta VDJ and CDR3 from genomic DNA template. TCRdb called the reads again in MiXCR, with one record for every CDR3 protein. This table has 400,000 to 500,000 distinct CDR3 sequences, about 70% appearing once. The sample consisted of sorted CD4+, CD8+, or CD8+CD57+ T cells (not recorded which) from PBMCs. The receptors come from a human donor in good health, serving as a control.

Points on this clonotype: Given a much more abundant clone one base away, this may be a read error. V gene TRBV6-5 combines with J gene TRBJ1-6, with D possibly matching TRBD1 (6 bases). This CDR3 has 16 amino acids. The germline V gene has CDR1 MNHEY and CDR2 SVGAGI. Trimming removed 4 bases at V and 0 bases at J, with 10 bases between. Written as DNA, the CDR3 is TGTGCCAGCAGTTTGACAGGAAGCTCCTATAATTCACCCCTCCACTTT. This gives the protein CASSLTGSSYNSPLHF.

Of note for this clonotype: One junction end disagrees with the germline gene, perhaps due to a read error. V and J are TRBV20-1 and TRBJ1-2; tentatively, D is TRBD1 (6 bases). From germline, CDR1 is DFQATT and CDR2 SNEGSKA (reference sequence). The length of the CDR3 is 11 residues. The CDR3 here is CSDKGGAGEPF. In nucleotides, the CDR3 is TGCAGTGACAAGGGGGGAGCCGGGGAGCCCTTC.

The chain has TRBV7-2 and TRBJ2-5, with a weak D call TRBD1 (6 bases). This CDR3 is built from 15 residues. Germline assignment: CDR1 SGHTA and CDR2 FQGNSA. The V end lost 5 bases, the J end lost 14 bases, and 27 bases lay between the germline ends. The CDR3 DNA reads TGTGCCAGCAGCCCCCGCACAGGGAAAGACACCCACTACTACTTC. Amino acids: CASSPRTGKDTHYYF. The full variable domain, completed using reference TRBV7-2 and TRBJ2-5, is GAGVSQSPSNKVTEKGKDVELRCDPISGHTALYWYRQSLGQGLEFLIYFQGNSAPDKSGLPSDRFSAERTGGSVSTLTIQRTQQEDSAVYLCASSPRTGKDTHYYFGPGTRLLVL.